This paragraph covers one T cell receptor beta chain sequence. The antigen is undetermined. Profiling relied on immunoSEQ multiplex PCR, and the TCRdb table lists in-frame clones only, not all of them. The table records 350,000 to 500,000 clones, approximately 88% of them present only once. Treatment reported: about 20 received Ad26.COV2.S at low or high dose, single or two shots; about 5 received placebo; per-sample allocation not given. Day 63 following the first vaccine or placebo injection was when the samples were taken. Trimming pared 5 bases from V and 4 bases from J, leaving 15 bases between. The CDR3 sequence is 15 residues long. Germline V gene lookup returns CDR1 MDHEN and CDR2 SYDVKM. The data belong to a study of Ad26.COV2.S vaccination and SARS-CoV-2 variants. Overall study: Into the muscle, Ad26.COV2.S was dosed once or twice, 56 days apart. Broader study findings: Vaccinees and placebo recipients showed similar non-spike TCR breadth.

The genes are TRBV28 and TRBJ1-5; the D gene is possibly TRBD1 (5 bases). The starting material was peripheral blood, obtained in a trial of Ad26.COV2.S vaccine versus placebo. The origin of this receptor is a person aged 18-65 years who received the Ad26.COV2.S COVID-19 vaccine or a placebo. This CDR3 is CASSQDNRPNQPQHF. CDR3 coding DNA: TGTGCCAGCAGTCAGGATAACAGGCCAAATCAGCCCCAGCATTTT.